Listed below are T cell receptor beta chains from one sample, sequenced in a study of blood T cell repertoires in COVID-19. The repertoire was sequenced with immunoSEQ multiplex PCR; TCRdb's copy has only in-frame clones and lacks some. Counted here are approximately 97,000 clones, 70% to 90% occurring once; the ten biggest clones make up around 1.9%. What was sequenced was peripheral blood. These receptors originate from a man in his forties or fifties with COVID-19, enrolled during active disease. Each CDR3 is given with its conserved first and last residue. The D gene is left open where the match is weak. Only part of the rows carry a size: once, few, many, or a class if the clone is expanded.

TRBV19,.,TRBJ1-6,.,TGTGCCAGTAGTATCACCGACAGGCGTAATTCACCCCTCCACTTT,CASSITDRRNSPLHF
TRBV11-2,.,TRBJ1-1,.,TGTGCCAGCAGCTTAGTGCCGCGGACTGAAGCTTTCTTT,CASSLVPRTEAFF
TRBV28,.,TRBJ1-6,.,TGTGCCAGCAGTTTATTGGGGGGTGGGGGGAATTCACCCCTCCACTTT,CASSLLGGGGNSPLHF
TRBV5-5,.,TRBJ2-4,TRBD1,TGTGCCAGCAGCCAGGGACAGACGCTAGCCAAAAACATTCAGTACTTC,CASSQGQTLAKNIQYF
TRBV6-6,.,TRBJ2-2,.,TGTGCCAGCAGTAATACTAGATCCGAGAACACCGGGGAGCTGTTTTTT,CASSNTRSENTGELFF
TRBV7-2,.,TRBJ2-5,TRBD2,TGTGCCAGCAGCTTGCAGTCGGGCGGGGGGGCCCGAGAGACCCAGTACTTC,CASSLQSGGGARETQYF
TRBV27,.,TRBJ1-1,.,TGTGCCAGCAGTTTATCGACAGTCGGCAACACTGAAGCTTTCTTT,CASSLSTVGNTEAFF
TRBV7-9,.,TRBJ1-3,.,TGTGCCAGCAGCTTCGCAGGGCCTGGAAACACCATATATTTT,CASSFAGPGNTIYF
TRBV3-1/TRBV3-2,.,TRBJ2-1,TRBD2,TGTGCCAGCAGCCAATCTAGCGGGGCCCACCGTGAGCAGTTCTTC,CASSQSSGAHREQFF
TRBV29-1,few,TRBJ2-7,TRBD1,TGCAGCGTCCGAACCGGGACAGGTGCCTACGAGCAGTACTTC,CSVRTGTGAYEQYF
TRBV5-6,once,TRBJ1-1,TRBD1,TGTGCCAGCAGCTTCGACAGGGGGGACACTGAAGCTTTCTTT,CASSFDRGDTEAFF
TRBV7-2,.,TRBJ2-4,TRBD1,TGTGCCAGCAGCGCCCGGACAGGGGGCGGGAACATTCAGTACTTC,CASSARTGGGNIQYF
TRBV5-4,.,TRBJ2-7,TRBD1,TGTGCCAGCAGTCCCCCGGGACAGGATAAGCAGTACTTC,CASSPPGQDKQYF
TRBV2,.,TRBJ1-4,TRBD1,TGTGCCAGCAGTGGGGCACAGGGGGCAGGAGAAAAACTGTTTTTT,CASSGAQGAGEKLFF
TRBV29-1,.,TRBJ2-2,TRBD1,TGCAGCGTGGGGACAGGGTCCGCCACCGGGGAGCTGTTTTTT,CSVGTGSATGELFF
TRBV18,.,TRBJ1-2,TRBD1,TGTGCCAGCTCACCCGACAGGGCCTATGGCTACACCTTC,CASSPDRAYGYTF
TRBV30,.,TRBJ2-4,.,TGTGCCTGGAGCCCCCCCCTCGGGTCTAAAAACATTCAGTACTTC,CAWSPPLGSKNIQYF
TRBV10-3,.,TRBJ1-6,.,TGTGCCATCAGTGCGGGCGGGAATTCACCCCTCCACTTT,CAISAGGNSPLHF
TRBV7-2,once,TRBJ2-2,TRBD2,TGTGCCAGCAGCACTCTAGCGGGGGGTGTCGGGGAGCTGTTTTTT,CASSTLAGGVGELFF
TRBV3-1/TRBV3-2,.,TRBJ1-5,.,TGTGCCAGCAGCCAAGACCTCAATCAGCCCCAGCATTTT,CASSQDLNQPQHF
TRBV30,.,TRBJ2-3,.,TGTGCCTGGAGTGTCGGAGCAGATACGCAGTATTTT,CAWSVGADTQYF
TRBV5-8,.,TRBJ1-2,TRBD1,TGTGCCAGCAGCACAGGACAGGGGGGAAAGTATGGCTACACCTTC,CASSTGQGGKYGYTF
TRBV10-1,.,TRBJ2-7,.,TGCGCCAGCAGTGAGGCGGGGCACTACGAGCAGTACTTC,CASSEAGHYEQYF
TRBV18,.,TRBJ2-5,TRBD2,TGTGCCAGCTCACTACGCGGGCGAGCGGGGCAAGAGACCCAGTACTTC,CASSLRGRAGQETQYF
TRBV28,.,TRBJ1-4,.,TGTGCCAGCAGTATCGGGTGGCCCAATGAAAAACTGTTTTTT,CASSIGWPNEKLFF
TRBV2,.,TRBJ1-3,.,TGTGCCAGCAGTGGTGGGACACCGCTCTCTGGAAACACCATATATTTT,CASSGGTPLSGNTIYF
TRBV6-6,.,TRBJ1-5,TRBD1,TGTGCCAGCAGTGCCCCCGGGACAGGGGGAAGTCAGCCCCAGCATTTT,CASSAPGTGGSQPQHF
TRBV28,.,TRBJ2-1,.,TGTGCCAGCAGTTCCTGGTCGGGGGTAGATGAGCAGTTCTTC,CASSSWSGVDEQFF
TRBV5-5,.,TRBJ1-5,.,TGTGCCAGCAGCCCCGACCAATATGGCGGGCCCCAGCATTTT,CASSPDQYGGPQHF
TRBV28,.,TRBJ1-5,TRBD1,TGTGCCAGCAGCCATCGACAGGGCTGGGGCAATCAGCCCCAGCATTTT,CASSHRQGWGNQPQHF
TRBV7-8,.,TRBJ1-2,TRBD1,TGTGCCAGCAGCTTAGGCGGGACAGGGACCTATGGCTACACCTTC,CASSLGGTGTYGYTF
TRBV11-2,few,TRBJ2-7,TRBD2,TGTGCCAGCAGCCTTACGGGAGGGGTCCTTGGCCTTCCCTACGAGCAGTACTTC,CASSLTGGVLGLPYEQYF
TRBV11-2,.,TRBJ2-7,.,TGTGCCAGCAGCTTAGCCGCGACCTACGAGCAGTACTTC,CASSLAATYEQYF
TRBV18,.,TRBJ1-1,.,TGTGCCAGCTCACCGTCGTCGAACACTGAAGCTTTCTTT,CASSPSSNTEAFF
TRBV5-6,once,TRBJ2-2,.,TGTGCCAGCAGCTTGTATCTAAACACCGGGGAGCTGTTTTTT,CASSLYLNTGELFF
TRBV30,.,TRBJ1-4,.,TGTGCCTGGACGGGGGGGCCCTCTGAAAAACTGTTTTTT,CAWTGGPSEKLFF
TRBV6-1,.,TRBJ1-5,.,TGTGCCAGCAGAGAAGCCTACGCGGGGGGTTATCAGCCCCAGCATTTT,CASREAYAGGYQPQHF
TRBV18,.,TRBJ1-2,.,TGTGCCAGCTCACCGACAGGAACCAACTATGGCTACACCTTC,CASSPTGTNYGYTF
TRBV6-5,once,TRBJ2-3,TRBD2,TGTGCCAGCAGTTTAGCGGGGGGAACAGATACGCAGTATTTT,CASSLAGGTDTQYF
TRBV10-3,.,TRBJ2-3,.,TGTGCCATCAGTGAGTCGGGGGCCACTGATAGCACAGATACGCAGTATTTT,CAISESGATDSTDTQYF
TRBV11-2,.,TRBJ1-1,.,TGTGCCAGCAGCCCGGACAGAGTGAACACTGAAGCTTTCTTT,CASSPDRVNTEAFF
TRBV7-2,.,TRBJ2-7,.,TGTGCCAGCAGCTTTGCGGGGCGACCCTACGAGCAGTACTTC,CASSFAGRPYEQYF
TRBV3-1/TRBV3-2,few,TRBJ1-4,.,TGTGCCAGCAGCCAAGAAACGAGGCAAGAAAAACTGTTTTTT,CASSQETRQEKLFF
TRBV11-1,.,TRBJ2-2,.,TGTGCCAGCAGCAAGCAGGGTGCGAACACCGGGGAGCTGTTTTTT,CASSKQGANTGELFF
TRBV25-1,.,TRBJ1-1,.,TGTGCCAGCCAAGGCCTTGAGGTCTGGGCTGAAGCTTTCTTT,CASQGLEVWAEAFF
TRBV6-2/TRBV6-3,.,TRBJ2-7,.,TGTGCCAGCAGTCCCGACAGGACTCCCTACGAGCAGTACTTC,CASSPDRTPYEQYF
TRBV14,.,TRBJ1-1,.,TGTGCCAGCAGCCAACTCACGGGGAACACTGAAGCTTTCTTT,CASSQLTGNTEAFF
TRBV5-1,.,TRBJ1-5,.,TGCGCCAGCAGCTCCACAGGTCATCAGCCCCAGCATTTT,CASSSTGHQPQHF